A single sample is the source of the 18 T cell receptor beta chains below, sequenced in a study of neurological immune-mediated disorders (dated by TCRdb to the late 2010s). The protocol used for the library was 5' RACE. The sequencer listed for this sample is Illumina HiSeq 2500. Clones were called with MiXCR by TCRdb after fastp trimmed the public reads at Q25, and only in-frame beta chains were retained. Rows are unified per CDR3 protein, each entry keeping the most common DNA and genes. For this sample the table gives tens of thousands of distinct CDR3 sequences, of which nearly 6.5% were detected only once. Around 0.57% of the sample belongs to the ten largest clones. The sample taken for sequencing was CD4+ T cells from blood. All receptors come from a woman aged 40 to 50 in good health.

This clonotype came up many times. The chain carries TRBV14 and TRBJ2-1; D is possibly TRBD1 (6 bases). CDR1 and CDR2 (germline): SGHDN, FVKESK. The V end was cut by 2 bases, the J end by 15 bases, with 20 bases between. This CDR3 comprises 14 residues. CDR3: CASSQLITGLPRFF. In DNA, the CDR3 is TGTGCCAGCAGCCAACTCATAACAGGGCTACCTAGGTTCTTC. The entire variable domain, with the rest obtained from reference TRBV14 and TRBJ2-1, is as follows: EAGVTQFPSHSVIEKGQTVTLRCDPISGHDNLYWYRRVMGKEIKFLLHFVKESKQDESGMPNNRFLAERTGGTYSTLKVQPAELEDSGVYFCASSQLITGLPRFFGPGTRLTVL.

This clonotype was counted many times. The chain employs TRBV29-1 and TRBJ2-5; D might be TRBD2 (7 bases). The germline CDR1 and CDR2 sequences are SQVTM and ANQGSEA. The CDR3 sequence is 14 residues long. The ends were cut back, 7 bases at V and 4 bases at J, with 19 bases in the middle. DNA of the CDR3: TGCAGCGCCAAACGTGGCGGGGGCCGAGAGACCCAGTACTTC. It translates to CSAKRGGGRETQYF.

V gene TRBV20-1 combines with J gene TRBJ2-3, with 9 nucleotides matching TRBD1. The CDR3 spans 14 residues. Trimming cost V 6 bases and J 3 bases; bases outside gene matches: 7. Germline CDR1 DFQATT, CDR2 SNEGSKA (reference sequence). CDR3 in DNA: TGCAGTGCGCGACAGGGGGACCCGACAGATACGCAGTATTTT. Translating gives CSARQGDPTDTQYF.

Many counts were recorded for this clonotype. V gene TRBV20-1 combines with J gene TRBJ2-1; D gene ambiguous. Germline loops: CDR1 DFQATT, CDR2 SNEGSKA (reference sequence). The CDR3 is made up of 15 amino acids. V lost 3 bases and J 4 bases, leaving 16 bases between the germline ends. CDR3 nucleotides: TGCAGTGCTAGTCCCCCCCAGCCAAATTACAATGAGCAGTTCTTC. Amino acid sequence: CSASPPQPNYNEQFF.

There are many counts of this clonotype. V and J are TRBV5-1 and TRBJ1-5; D possibly corresponds to TRBD1 (5 bases). The CDR3 loop spans 16 amino acids. The germline V gene has CDR1 SGHRS and CDR2 YFSETQ. The V gene lost 4 bases and the J gene lost 0 bases, with 14 bases spanning the gap. The CDR3 DNA follows: TGCGCCAGCAGCCCCGGGACCTACTCTAGCAATCAGCCCCAGCATTTT. Its translation is CASSPGTYSSNQPQHF.

V and J are TRBV10-2 and TRBJ1-5; 9 nucleotides match TRBD1. V lost 4 bases to trimming and J lost 11 bases; unmatched junction nucleotides: 12. CDR3 size: 15 residues. Germline V lookup: CDR1 WSHSY, CDR2 SAAADI. The CDR3 bases are TGCGCCAGCAGTGCAGAACAGGGGGCTTCTTTAGCCCAGCATTTT. Translating it yields CASSAEQGASLAQHF.

This clonotype appeared many times. The rearrangement joins TRBV5-1 to TRBJ2-7; the D call may be TRBD1 or TRBD2 (5 bases each). The germline V gene has CDR1 SGHRS and CDR2 YFSETQ. The CDR3 runs 14 residues. With 0 bases removed from V and 7 bases from J, the gap between germline ends came to 14 bases. The CDR3 sequence: CASSLGQGGGEQYF. In nucleotides, the CDR3 is TGCGCCAGCAGCTTGGGGCAGGGCGGAGGAGAGCAGTACTTC. The full variable domain, with the rest looked up from reference TRBV5-1 and TRBJ2-7, is KAGVTQTPRYLIKTRGQQVTLSCSPISGHRSVSWYQQTPGQGLQFLFEYFSETQRNKGNFPGRFSGRQFSNSRSEMNVSTLELGDSALYLCASSLGQGGGEQYFGPGTRLTVT.

This clonotype has at least ten counts. The chain employs TRBV3-1 and TRBJ2-1; 9 nucleotides align to TRBD2. Germline V gene lookup returns CDR1 LGHDT and CDR2 YNNKEL (reference sequence). This CDR3 is 15 amino acids long. J gave up 0 bases and V 6 bases, and 3 bases lay outside the gene matches. CDR3 DNA sequence: TGTGCCAGCAGTCGGACTAGCGTCTCCTACAATGAGCAGTTCTTC. As protein: CASSRTSVSYNEQFF.

This clonotype was detected ten times or more. This sequence joins TRBV7-8 and TRBJ1-5; D may be TRBD1 (5 bases). CDR1 and CDR2 from the germline V gene are SGHVS and FQNEAQ. Trimming pared 4 bases from V and 0 bases from J, leaving 16 bases between. There are 17 residues in the CDR3. The CDR3 reads CASSSIGAGYSNQPQHF. The CDR3 DNA reads as TGTGCCAGCAGCTCAATTGGGGCAGGATATAGCAATCAGCCCCAGCATTTT.

This clonotype was counted ten times or more. This rearrangement joins TRBV3-1 to TRBJ1-4, with D hard to call. This CDR3 contains 13 residues. CDR1 LGHDT and CDR2 YNNKEL come from the germline V gene (reference sequence). The V end was cut by 2 bases, the J end by 8 bases, with 9 bases between. This chain's CDR3 is CASSQYKSEKLFF. CDR3 bases: TGTGCCAGCAGCCAATACAAAAGCGAAAAACTGTTTTTT.

The sample holds many counts of this clonotype. This chain uses TRBV5-1 with TRBJ2-5; D is possibly TRBD1 or TRBD2 (5 bases each). The CDR3 runs 16 residues. Germline V lookup: CDR1 SGHRS, CDR2 YFSETQ. Trimming pared 5 bases from V and 5 bases from J, leaving 22 bases between. This chain's CDR3 is CASRDAPSGPGETQYF. The CDR3 nucleotides read TGCGCCAGCAGGGATGCACCTTCGGGGCCCGGGGAGACCCAGTACTTC.

This clonotype was seen many times. The chain couples TRBV5-1 to TRBJ2-3, with TRBD2 matching 8 bases. The CDR3 totals 15 residues. Germline loops: CDR1 SGHRS, CDR2 YFSETQ. V lost 4 bases to trimming and J lost 3 bases; unmatched junction nucleotides: 7. CDR3 nucleotides: TGCGCCAGCAGCCGGGGAGCGGGAGTTACAGATACGCAGTATTTT. Translation: CASSRGAGVTDTQYF.

This clonotype was picked up many times. The chain couples TRBV20-1 to TRBJ2-3; D tentatively reads TRBD1 or TRBD2 (6 bases each). V lost 5 bases, J lost 5 bases, and 11 bases lay in between. There are 12 residues in the CDR3. Germline CDR1 DFQATT, CDR2 SNEGSKA (reference sequence). Here the CDR3 reads CSAWTAGDTQYF. The DNA for the CDR3 is TGCAGTGCTTGGACAGCGGGAGATACGCAGTATTTT.

This clonotype was counted ten times or more. The chain recombines TRBV5-1 with TRBJ2-1, with D tentatively TRBD2 (5 bases). The CDR3 covers 17 residues. CDR1 is SGHRS and CDR2 is YFSETQ in the germline V gene. The V and J ends lost 0 bases and 2 bases respectively, with 15 bases between them. Written as DNA, the CDR3 is TGCGCCAGCAGCTTGGGGTTTCGGACTCAGACCTACAATGAGCAGTTCTTC. Protein: CASSLGFRTQTYNEQFF.

The sample holds one count of this clonotype. The chain joins TRBV28 to TRBJ1-2; 10 bases match TRBD1. The V gene end was trimmed by 3 bases and the J gene end by 6 bases; junction bases not matched to a gene: 4. The CDR3 is 14 amino acids. Germline CDR1 and CDR2: MDHEN and SYDVKM. CDR3 nucleotides: TGTGCCAGCAGTTTCTGGGGACAGGGGAATGGCTACACCTTC. This encodes CASSFWGQGNGYTF.

This clonotype was recorded at least ten times. This chain uses TRBV5-1 with TRBJ1-2; 7 bases are shared with TRBD1. Looked up from germline, CDR1 is SGHRS and CDR2 is YFSETQ. Germline trimming cut 4 bases from V and 6 bases from J; bases unmatched to any gene: 6. This CDR3 has 13 amino acids. The CDR3 sequence: CASSHTGEDGYTF. CDR3 DNA sequence: TGCGCCAGCAGCCACACAGGGGAGGATGGCTACACCTTC.

This clonotype showed up many times. This sequence joins TRBV5-6 and TRBJ2-2; a possible D gene is TRBD1 (5 bases). From germline, CDR1 is SGHDT and CDR2 YYEEEE. CDR3 size: 14 residues. V lost 0 bases, J lost 7 bases, and 10 bases lay in between. The CDR3 nucleotides are TGTGCCAGCAGCTTGGGCCAGGGTTTCGGGGAGCTGTTTTTT. It yields the protein CASSLGQGFGELFF.

At least ten counts were recorded for this clonotype. The chain uses TRBV4-3 and TRBJ2-2; 11 positions match TRBD2. There are 16 residues in the CDR3. V gave up 7 bases and J gave up 7 bases; unmatched junction bases: 11. Per germline, CDR1 LGHNA and CDR2 YSLEER. In DNA form, the CDR3 reads TGCGCCAGCATTAAGCTGGTACTAGCGGGAGTCGGGGAGCTGTTTTTT. This encodes CASIKLVLAGVGELFF.